Listed here are 5 T cell receptor beta chains from one sample, sequenced in a study of T cell repertoires in cytomegalovirus infection. TCRdb reprocessed the reads via MiXCR and lists one record per CDR3 protein. The sample has approximately 140,000 distinct CDR3 sequences, about 6.1% seen once; the top ten hold over 15%. Source material: PBMCs. The receptors come from a human donor in good health (CMV status not recorded). Some clones in this sample may be carry-over from other donors' samples.

This clonotype was seen repeatedly, ten times or more. The gene calls are TRBV5-1 and TRBJ2-2, with D perhaps matching TRBD1 or TRBD2 (5 bases each). Germline CDR1 SGHRS, CDR2 YFSETQ. The CDR3 covers 17 residues. V was clipped by 1 base and J by 0 bases, with 13 bases between them. CDR3 coding DNA: TGCGCCAGCAGCTTGTCGGGACCGATTACGAACACCGGGGAGCTGTTTTTT. Translation: CASSLSGPITNTGELFF. Together with reference TRBV5-1 and TRBJ2-2, the CDR3 gives the full variable domain: KAGVTQTPRYLIKTRGQQVTLSCSPISGHRSVSWYQQTPGQGLQFLFEYFSETQRNKGNFPGRFSGRQFSNSRSEMNVSTLELGDSALYLCASSLSGPITNTGELFFGEGSRLTVL.

This clonotype was picked up many times. The rearrangement links TRBV11-2 to TRBJ2-3, with 7 positions matching TRBD2. The V segment lost 4 bases and the J segment 2 bases; nucleotides outside the gene matches: 6. CDR1 is SGHAT and CDR2 is FQNNGV in the germline V gene. This CDR3 has 15 amino acids. The CDR3 sequence is CASSWGGVDTDTQYF. CDR3 sequence (DNA): TGTGCCAGCAGCTGGGGGGGTGTTGACACAGATACGCAGTATTTT. The whole variable domain, remainder taken from reference TRBV11-2 and TRBJ2-3, is EAGVAQSPRYKIIEKRQSVAFWCNPISGHATLYWYQQILGQGPKLLIQFQNNGVVDDSQLPKDRFSAERLKGVDSTLKIQPAKLEDSAVYLCASSWGGVDTDTQYFGPGTRLTVL.

This clonotype was observed many times. V usage is TRBV2 and J usage is TRBJ2-5, with unresolved D. The CDR3 is made up of 11 amino acids. From germline, CDR1 is SNHLY and CDR2 FYNNEI. V lost 3 bases and J 9 bases, leaving 8 bases between the germline ends. The CDR3 DNA reads as TGTGCCAGCAGTGACCCCCGGGCCCAGTACTTC. Translation gives CASSDPRAQYF.

Many counts were recorded for this clonotype. The CDR3 spells CASSLFGSNQPQHF. As DNA, the CDR3 is TGTGCCAGCAGCTTATTTGGAAGCAATCAGCCCCAGCATTTT. The V and J genes are TRBV11-2 and TRBJ1-5, with D hard to call. Trimming cost V 2 bases and J 1 base, with 6 bases left between them. CDR1 SGHAT and CDR2 FQNNGV come from the germline V gene. CDR3 length: 14 residues.

There are many counts of this clonotype. The junction shows a germline mismatch at one end, possibly a read error. The chain carries TRBV6-2 or TRBV6-3 and TRBJ1-1, with D perhaps matching TRBD1 (6 bases). The CDR3 consists of 14 residues. CDR1 is MNHEY and CDR2 is SVGEGT in the germline V gene. The CDR3 is CASRYTTGNAEAFF. The CDR3 DNA reads TGTGCCAGCAGGTACACAACAGGGAACGCTGAAGCTTTCTTT.